This TCR beta chain was sequenced in a study of T cell repertoires in cytomegalovirus infection. Background on the study: Alongside well-studied HLA-B-restricted CMV epitopes, recently identified HLA-C-restricted CMV epitopes were also used. Indicated by public TCR beta signatures were CMV infection and matching HLA type.

TCRdb reanalysed the reads using MiXCR and keeps one entry per CDR3 protein. Counted here are approximately 600,000 distinct CDR3 sequences, approximately 40% occurring once; the ten biggest clones make up more than 40%. Turning to this clonotype: The antigen remains undetermined.

Study outcomes and limitations: HLA-C-restricted CMV-specific TCR beta clonotypes prevailed in the ex vivo response. Cumulative frequency of public TCR beta families picked out carriers of CMV plus the relevant HLA.

This CDR3 is built from 15 residues. V dropped 3 bases and J dropped 3 bases, with 15 bases sitting between them. Germline-derived CDR1 and CDR2 are ENHRY and SYGVKD. V and J are TRBV10-3 and TRBJ2-7; the D is unclear. This clonotype was obtained from a human donor in good health (CMV status not recorded). Some clones in this sample may be carry-over from other donors' samples. This material consisted of cultured PBMCs, taken from culture after CMV antigen stimulation. In DNA form, the CDR3 reads TGTGCCATCAGTGAAAGGGTAGGGAACTTCTACGAGCAGTACTTC. It encodes CAISERVGNFYEQYF.